This T cell receptor beta chain derives from a study of shared clonotypes between healthy human individuals. Germline CDR1 reads MNHEY; CDR2 reads SVGAGI. The CDR3 spans 12 residues. V dropped 5 bases and J dropped 4 bases, with 8 bases sitting between them. The data were produced by immunoSEQ multiplex PCR, yet TCRdb's version contains in-frame clones alone and is incomplete. This table holds over a million clones, around three quarters found once. This clone is a singleton in its sample. This TCR came from a man between 18 and 29 years old in good health. Some clones in this sample may be carry-over from other donors' samples. The chain links TRBV6-5 to TRBJ2-5; the D is unclear. Sequencing was done on a sample of memory CD4+ T cells from PBMCs. Subset of the sample: CD45RA-negative fraction. CDR3 in DNA: TGTGCCAGCAGTCAGACGACAGAGACCCAGTACTTC. This translates into CASSQTTETQYF.